This entry is about one T cell receptor (beta chain). V shed 2 bases and J shed 0 bases, with 10 bases lying between them. CDR3 length: 15 amino acids. Germline lookup yields CDR1 SGHAT and CDR2 FQNNGV. These data are taken from a study of blood T cell repertoires in COVID-19. Looking at the study overall: Acute-phase and convalescent COVID-19 samples originated in the United States, Italy and Spain. The analysed material was cDNA or gDNA that came from T cells, B-cell-depleted T cells, or PBMCs.

Enrolment of Seattle patients took place during active infection, and they were followed longitudinally. TCRdb keeps only in-frame clones here, not all; method: immunoSEQ multiplex PCR. The sample comprises about 70,000 clones, 75% to 90% of which are singletons, and 15% to 20% rests with the top ten. J is TRBJ2-5 and V is TRBV11-2, with a possible D match to TRBD2 (6 bases). Specimen: peripheral blood. The receptor was isolated from a man in his forties with COVID-19, enrolled during active disease. CDR3: CASSLIGGDQETQYF. The CDR3 coding sequence is TGTGCCAGCAGCTTAATCGGGGGAGACCAAGAGACCCAGTACTTC.